Each of the 21 T cell receptor beta chains below was sequenced from the same sample in a study of glioma-infiltrating T cells. TCR alpha and beta CDR3 regions were amplified from RNA using iRepertoire nested multiplex PCR. TCRdb re-called the multiplex PCR reads with MiXCR, one entry per CDR3 protein. The data show more than 20,000 distinct CDR3 sequences, under 30% seen once. The material sequenced was glioma tissue, nonneoplastic brain tissue, or PBMCs (not recorded which). All receptors come from a human donor with low-grade glioma or glioblastoma, undergoing nonglioma brain surgery, or in good health (not recorded which).

This clonotype came up many times. The gene calls are TRBV20-1 and TRBJ2-2; TRBD2 aligns across 9 bases. V lost 6 bases to trimming and J lost 1 base; unmatched junction nucleotides: 6. The CDR3 is made up of 15 amino acids. The germline CDR1 and CDR2 sequences are DFQATT and SNEGSKA (reference sequence). In DNA, the CDR3 is TGCAGTGCCTCAGTAGCGGGGGAGAACACCGGGGAGCTGTTTTTT. Residues: CSASVAGENTGELFF.

The V call is TRBV7-3, the J call TRBJ2-7; D unresolved. The germline CDR1 and CDR2 sequences are SGHTA and FQGTGA. V was shortened by 0 bases and J by 6 bases, with 9 bases between the two germline ends. This CDR3 has 13 residues. The CDR3 here is CASSLTGGAEQYF. The CDR3 bases are TGTGCCAGCAGCTTAACGGGCGGTGCCGAGCAGTACTTC. Drawing the rest from reference TRBV7-3 and TRBJ2-7, the complete variable domain is GAGVSQTPSNKVTEKGKYVELRCDPISGHTALYWYRQSLGQGPEFLIYFQGTGAADDSGLPNDRFFAVRPEGSVSTLKIQRTERGDSAVYLCASSLTGGAEQYFGPGTRLTVT.

This clonotype was counted only a few times. The chain couples TRBV7-9 to TRBJ2-5; perhaps TRBD2 as D (5 bases). This CDR3 region has 12 residues. Germline lookup yields CDR1 SEHNR and CDR2 FQNEAQ (reference sequence). Trimming removed 8 bases from V and 5 bases from J, with 12 bases in between. The CDR3: CASDGNEETQYF. In nucleotides, the CDR3 is TGTGCCAGCGACGGGAACGAGGAGACCCAGTACTTC.

By share, this clonotype ranks as large. V usage is TRBV6-1 and J usage is TRBJ2-3, with D possibly being TRBD1 or TRBD2 (5 bases each). Between the trimmed V and J ends, which lost 7 bases and 6 bases, there was a span of 20 bases. This CDR3 contains 15 residues. CDR1 and CDR2 from the germline V gene are MNHNS and SASEGT. CDR3 bases: TGTGCCAGCAAAACAATCGGGACCGTGGTCGATACGCAGTATTTT. Protein: CASKTIGTVVDTQYF.

Many counts were recorded for this clonotype. The V call is TRBV20-1, the J call TRBJ2-5, with 7 bases fitting TRBD1. The germline V gene has CDR1 DFQATT and CDR2 SNEGSKA (reference sequence). The CDR3 is made up of 15 amino acids. Unmatched junction bases numbered 5, after V lost 0 bases and J lost 1 base. The CDR3 DNA reads TGCAGTGCTAGAGACTACCGGGACAGCCAAGAGACCCAGTACTTC. This sequence encodes CSARDYRDSQETQYF.

At least ten counts were recorded for this clonotype. The chain links TRBV6-2 or TRBV6-3 to TRBJ2-3, with 12 bases lining up with TRBD2. The V segment lost 1 base and the J segment 0 bases; nucleotides outside the gene matches: 5. The CDR3 sequence is 18 residues long. Germline CDR1 is MNHEY and CDR2 is SVGEGT. The CDR3 loop reads CASSYWGTSGPSTDTQYF. The CDR3 DNA reads as TGTGCCAGCAGTTACTGGGGGACTAGCGGGCCAAGCACAGATACGCAGTATTTT.

This clonotype was recorded a few times. The chain is built from TRBV12-3 or TRBV12-4 and TRBJ1-5; D gene ambiguous. Trimming stripped 1 base from V and 6 bases from J, with 7 bases between. The CDR3 has 13 residues. The CDR3 is CASSLEPLQPQHF. In DNA, the CDR3 is TGTGCCAGCAGTTTAGAGCCCCTTCAGCCCCAGCATTTT.

The chain recombines TRBV11-3 with TRBJ2-5; 9 bases are a match to TRBD1. The germline CDR1 and CDR2 sequences are SGHNT and YENEEA. The V and J ends lost 5 bases and 11 bases, in that order; junction bases with no gene match: 9. This CDR3 is 13 amino acids long. The DNA for the CDR3 is TGTGCCAGCAGCGCCCGGACAGGGGATGAACAGTACTTC. Translation gives CASSARTGDEQYF.

The chain is built from TRBV11-2 and TRBJ2-3, with TRBD1 as a possible D gene (5 bases). CDR1 is SGHAT and CDR2 is FQNNGV in the germline V gene. V lost 0 bases and J lost 4, with 11 bases in between. The CDR3 runs 15 residues. Here the CDR3 DNA reads TGTGCCAGCAGCTTAGAAGGGGCCCGCGCAGATACGCAGTATTTT. This translates into CASSLEGARADTQYF.

Worth noting for this clonotype: A much larger clonotype is one base distant, so this may be a read error. The chain combines TRBV27 with TRBJ1-5; perhaps TRBD1 as D (6 bases). Germline lookup yields CDR1 MNHEY and CDR2 SMNVEV (reference sequence). The CDR3 runs to 14 residues. The CDR3 protein is CAGSLNDRNQPQHF. CDR3 coding DNA: TGTGCCGGCAGTTTAAACGACAGGAATCAGCCCCAGCATTTT.

This clonotype showed up many times. The V gene is TRBV20-1, the J gene TRBJ2-7; no firm D call. The V and J ends lost 1 base and 1 base respectively, with 11 bases between them. Germline values: CDR1 DFQATT, CDR2 SNEGSKA (reference sequence). CDR3 length: 14 residues. Here the CDR3 reads CSARARADSYEQYF. The CDR3 coding sequence is TGCAGTGCTAGAGCACGGGCGGATTCCTACGAGCAGTACTTC.

To note about this clonotype: A much larger clone lies one base from this, so it may be a read error. The rearrangement uses TRBV6-2 or TRBV6-3 and TRBJ2-7; weak D call: TRBD1 (6 bases). Germline V gene sequence: CDR1 MNHEY, CDR2 SVGEGT. The CDR3 consists of 13 residues. The CDR3 sequence is CASSYQGLYEKYF. The CDR3 nucleotides read TGTGCCAGCAGTTACCAGGGGCTCTACGAGAAGTACTTC.

This clonotype was picked up a small number of times. The chain has TRBV3-1 and TRBJ2-1; D remains unclear. Trimming took 4 bases from V and 7 from J, leaving 8 bases between them. The CDR3 spans 12 residues. Germline CDR1 is LGHDT and CDR2 is YNNKEL (reference sequence). The CDR3 here is CASSLGWNEQFF. The CDR3 nucleotides read TGTGCCAGCAGCCTAGGGTGGAATGAGCAGTTCTTC.

This clonotype was found once. This rearrangement joins TRBV2 to TRBJ1-2; no clear D. The CDR3 runs 13 residues. In germline, CDR1 is SNHLY, CDR2 FYNNEI. With 8 bases removed from V and 1 base from J, the gap between germline ends came to 11 bases. CDR3 residues: CASPKRFNYGYTF. The CDR3, as DNA: TGTGCCAGCCCAAAAAGGTTTAACTATGGCTACACCTTC.

This clonotype was recorded at least ten times. This chain links TRBV15 with TRBJ1-2; D is uncertain. V shed 1 base and J shed 4 bases, with 10 bases lying between them. The CDR3 contains 14 residues. Germline-derived CDR1 and CDR2 are LNHNV and YYDKDF (reference sequence). In DNA form, the CDR3 reads TGTGCCACCAGCAGAGCCGGGAGCGGCTATGGCTACACCTTC. Translation gives CATSRAGSGYGYTF.

In regard to this clonotype: In this CDR3 the conserved last residue, phenylalanine or tryptophan, is missing, so a read error is likely. The chain couples TRBV14 to TRBJ2-7; D remains ambiguous. The CDR3 has 12 amino acids. Germline V lookup: CDR1 SGHDN, CDR2 FVKESK. Trimming stripped 0 bases from V and 6 bases from J, with 6 bases between. The CDR3 DNA follows: TGTGCCAGCAGCCAAGATTGGGGCGAGCAGTACCTC. As protein: CASSQDWGEQYL.

Notes on this clonotype: At one end the junction does not follow the germline gene, possibly because of a read error. The chain links TRBV27 to TRBJ1-2, with 7 nucleotides matching TRBD1. Germline V gene lookup returns CDR1 MNHEY and CDR2 SMNVEV (reference sequence). The CDR3 is 12 residues long. This CDR3 is CAISFTGDDYTF. DNA for the CDR3: TGTGCCATCAGTTTTACAGGGGACGACTACACCTTC.

The chain combines TRBV6-2 or TRBV6-3 with TRBJ2-7; TRBD2 matches 12 bases. The germline V gene has CDR1 MNHEY and CDR2 SVGEGT. The CDR3 runs to 12 residues. The ends lost 9 bases at V and 7 bases at J; junction bases unmatched: 4. The CDR3 sequence: CARLAGGREQYF. The CDR3 DNA is TGTGCCAGGCTAGCGGGGGGGCGAGAGCAGTACTTC.

This clonotype was observed at least ten times. The CDR3 nucleotides read TGTGCCAGCAGTTCCAGAGGAGGGTTCACTGAAGCTTTCTTT. Its protein product is CASSSRGGFTEAFF. The genes are TRBV12-3 or TRBV12-4 and TRBJ1-1; D remains ambiguous. CDR3 length: 14 residues. V gave up 4 bases and J gave up 4 bases, with 13 bases separating them.

This clonotype was observed at least ten times. J is TRBJ1-5 and V is TRBV4-2, with 7 bases identical to TRBD1. Germline V gene sequence: CDR1 LGHNA, CDR2 YNFKEQ. The ends lost 0 bases at V and 7 bases at J; junction bases unmatched: 9. The CDR3 has 16 residues. CDR3 residues: CASSQEIGQAVQPQHF. The CDR3 DNA is TGTGCCAGCAGCCAAGAAATCGGACAGGCCGTACAGCCCCAGCATTTT.

By share of the sample, this clonotype is medium-sized. The CDR3 here is CASSLTGFGSTEAFF. The CDR3 DNA is TGTGCCAGCAGCTTAACAGGGTTCGGGAGCACTGAAGCTTTCTTT. The rearrangement joins TRBV7-3 to TRBJ1-1; D not resolved. This CDR3 has 15 residues. V lost 0 bases, J lost 4 bases, and 12 bases lay in between. Germline CDR1 and CDR2: SGHTA and FQGTGA.